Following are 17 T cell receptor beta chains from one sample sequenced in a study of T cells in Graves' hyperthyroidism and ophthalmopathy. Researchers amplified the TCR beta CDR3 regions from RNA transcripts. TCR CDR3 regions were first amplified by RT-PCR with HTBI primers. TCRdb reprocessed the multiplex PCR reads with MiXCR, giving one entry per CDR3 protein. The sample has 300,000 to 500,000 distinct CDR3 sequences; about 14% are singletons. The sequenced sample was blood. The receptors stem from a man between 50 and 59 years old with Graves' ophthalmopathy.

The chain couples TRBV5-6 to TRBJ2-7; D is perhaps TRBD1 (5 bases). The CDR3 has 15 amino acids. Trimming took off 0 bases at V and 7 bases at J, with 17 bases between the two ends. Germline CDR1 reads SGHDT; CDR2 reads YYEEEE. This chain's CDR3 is CASSLVSSGFREQYF. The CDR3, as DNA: TGTGCCAGCAGCTTGGTTAGCTCAGGGTTTCGGGAGCAGTACTTC.

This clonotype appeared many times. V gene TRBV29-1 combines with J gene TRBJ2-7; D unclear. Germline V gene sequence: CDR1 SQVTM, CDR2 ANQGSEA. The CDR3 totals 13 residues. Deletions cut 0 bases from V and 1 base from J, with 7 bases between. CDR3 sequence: CSVEDPSSYEQYF. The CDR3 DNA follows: TGCAGCGTTGAAGATCCCAGTTCCTACGAGCAGTACTTC.

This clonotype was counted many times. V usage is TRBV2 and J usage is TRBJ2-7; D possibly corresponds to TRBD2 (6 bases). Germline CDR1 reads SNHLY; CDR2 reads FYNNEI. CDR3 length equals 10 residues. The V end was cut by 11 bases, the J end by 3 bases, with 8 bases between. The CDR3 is CAGGNYEQYF. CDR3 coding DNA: TGTGCCGGCGGGAACTACGAGCAGTACTTC.

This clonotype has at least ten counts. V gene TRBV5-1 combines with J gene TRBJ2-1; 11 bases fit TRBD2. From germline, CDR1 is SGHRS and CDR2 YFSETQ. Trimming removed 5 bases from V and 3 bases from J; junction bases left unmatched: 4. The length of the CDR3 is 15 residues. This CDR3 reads CASRSGTSGYNEQFF. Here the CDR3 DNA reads TGCGCCAGCAGGTCCGGGACTAGCGGCTACAATGAGCAGTTCTTC.

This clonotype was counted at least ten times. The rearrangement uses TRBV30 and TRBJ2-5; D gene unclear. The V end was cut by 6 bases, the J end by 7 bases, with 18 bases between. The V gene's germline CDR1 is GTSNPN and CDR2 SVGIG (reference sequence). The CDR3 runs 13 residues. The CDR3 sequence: CACERIPLGTQYF. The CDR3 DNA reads TGTGCCTGTGAAAGGATCCCTTTAGGGACCCAGTACTTC.

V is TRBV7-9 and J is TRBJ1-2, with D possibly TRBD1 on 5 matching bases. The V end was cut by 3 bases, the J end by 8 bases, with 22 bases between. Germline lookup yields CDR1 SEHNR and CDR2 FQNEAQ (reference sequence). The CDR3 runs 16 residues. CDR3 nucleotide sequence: TGTGCCAGCAGCTTTTCATCGATGGGGGGTAGGGAAGGCTACACCTTC. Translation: CASSFSSMGGREGYTF.

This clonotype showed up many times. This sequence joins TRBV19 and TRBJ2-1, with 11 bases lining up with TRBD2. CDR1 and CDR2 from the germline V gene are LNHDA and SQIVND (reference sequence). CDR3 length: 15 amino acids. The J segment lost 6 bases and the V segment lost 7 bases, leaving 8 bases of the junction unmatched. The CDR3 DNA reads TGTGCCAGTACCAATAGAGGACTAGCGGGCAATGAGCAGTTCTTC. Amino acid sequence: CASTNRGLAGNEQFF.

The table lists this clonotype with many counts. CDR3 sequence: CSARDPRRVAGETQYF. CDR3 nucleotides: TGCAGTGCTAGAGATCCCCGGCGGGTAGCGGGAGAGACCCAGTACTTC. The rearrangement links TRBV20-1 to TRBJ2-5, with 7 bases that match TRBD2. This CDR3 has 16 amino acids. The junction had 11 bases not matched to a gene; V was cut back by 0 bases and J by 4 bases. Per germline, CDR1 DFQATT and CDR2 SNEGSKA (reference sequence).

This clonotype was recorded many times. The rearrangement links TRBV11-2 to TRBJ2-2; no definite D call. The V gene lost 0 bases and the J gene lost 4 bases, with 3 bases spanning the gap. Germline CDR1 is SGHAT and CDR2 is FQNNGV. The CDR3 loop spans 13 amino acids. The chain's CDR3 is CASSLEFTGELFF. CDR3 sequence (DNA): TGTGCCAGCAGCTTAGAGTTCACCGGGGAGCTGTTTTTT.

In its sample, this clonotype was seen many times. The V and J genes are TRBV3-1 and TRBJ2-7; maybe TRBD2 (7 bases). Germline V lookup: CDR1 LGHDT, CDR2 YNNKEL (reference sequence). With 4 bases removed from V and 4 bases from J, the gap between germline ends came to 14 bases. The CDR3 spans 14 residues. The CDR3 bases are TGTGCCAGCAGCCCGCACGGGGGGCAGTACGAGCAGTACTTC. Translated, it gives CASSPHGGQYEQYF.

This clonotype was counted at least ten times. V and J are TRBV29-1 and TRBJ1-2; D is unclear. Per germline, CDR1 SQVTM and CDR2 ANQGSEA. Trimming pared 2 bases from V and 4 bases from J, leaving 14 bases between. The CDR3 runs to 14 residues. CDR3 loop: CSVEQSGPGYGYTF. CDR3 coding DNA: TGCAGCGTTGAACAGTCGGGCCCTGGCTATGGCTACACCTTC.

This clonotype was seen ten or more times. The CDR3 region has the DNA TGTGCCTGGAGTGCAAAAGGGACCTGGAATTCACCCCTCCACTTT. It codes for CAWSAKGTWNSPLHF. This chain links TRBV30 with TRBJ1-6; possible D gene TRBD1, 5 bases. Germline CDR1 GTSNPN, CDR2 SVGIG (reference sequence). V lost 1 base and J lost 7, with 14 bases in between. The length of the CDR3 is 15 residues.

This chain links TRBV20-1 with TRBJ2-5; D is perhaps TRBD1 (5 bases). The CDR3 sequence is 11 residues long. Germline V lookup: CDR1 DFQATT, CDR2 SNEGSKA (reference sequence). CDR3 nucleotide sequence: TGCAGCGTCGACAGTAAAGAGACCCAGTACTTC. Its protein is CSVDSKETQYF.

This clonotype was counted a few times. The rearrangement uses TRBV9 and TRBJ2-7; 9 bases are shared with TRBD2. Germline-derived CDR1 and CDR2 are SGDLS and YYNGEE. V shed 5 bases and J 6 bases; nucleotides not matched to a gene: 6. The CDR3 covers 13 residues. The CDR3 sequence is CASSGTSSSEQYF. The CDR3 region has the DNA TGTGCCAGCAGTGGGACTAGCAGCTCCGAGCAGTACTTC. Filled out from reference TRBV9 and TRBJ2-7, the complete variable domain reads DSGVTQTPKHLITATGQRVTLRCSPRSGDLSVYWYQQSLDQGLQFLIQYYNGEERAKGNILERFSAQQFPDLHSELNLSSLELGDSALYFCASSGTSSSEQYFGPGTRLTVT.

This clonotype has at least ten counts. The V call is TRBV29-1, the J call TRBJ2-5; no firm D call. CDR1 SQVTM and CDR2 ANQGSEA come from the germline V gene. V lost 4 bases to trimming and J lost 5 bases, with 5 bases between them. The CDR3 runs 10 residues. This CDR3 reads CSVVGETQYF. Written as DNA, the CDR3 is TGCAGCGTTGTTGGCGAGACCCAGTACTTC.

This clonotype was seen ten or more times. Here the CDR3 reads CSASDRTYEQYF. The DNA for the CDR3 is TGCAGTGCTAGCGACAGGACCTACGAGCAGTACTTC. The V call is TRBV20-1, the J call TRBJ2-7; tentative D call: TRBD1 (6 bases). V was shortened by 3 bases and J by 2 bases, with 8 bases between the two germline ends. Germline V gene data show CDR1 as DFQATT and CDR2 as SNEGSKA (reference sequence). The CDR3 is made up of 12 amino acids.

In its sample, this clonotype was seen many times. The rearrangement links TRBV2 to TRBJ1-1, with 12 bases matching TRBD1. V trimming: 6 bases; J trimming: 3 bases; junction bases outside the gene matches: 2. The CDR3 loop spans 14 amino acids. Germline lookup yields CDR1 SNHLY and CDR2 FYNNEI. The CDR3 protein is CASRGTGGYTEAFF. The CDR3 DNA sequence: TGTGCCAGCAGGGGGACAGGGGGCTACACTGAAGCTTTCTTT.